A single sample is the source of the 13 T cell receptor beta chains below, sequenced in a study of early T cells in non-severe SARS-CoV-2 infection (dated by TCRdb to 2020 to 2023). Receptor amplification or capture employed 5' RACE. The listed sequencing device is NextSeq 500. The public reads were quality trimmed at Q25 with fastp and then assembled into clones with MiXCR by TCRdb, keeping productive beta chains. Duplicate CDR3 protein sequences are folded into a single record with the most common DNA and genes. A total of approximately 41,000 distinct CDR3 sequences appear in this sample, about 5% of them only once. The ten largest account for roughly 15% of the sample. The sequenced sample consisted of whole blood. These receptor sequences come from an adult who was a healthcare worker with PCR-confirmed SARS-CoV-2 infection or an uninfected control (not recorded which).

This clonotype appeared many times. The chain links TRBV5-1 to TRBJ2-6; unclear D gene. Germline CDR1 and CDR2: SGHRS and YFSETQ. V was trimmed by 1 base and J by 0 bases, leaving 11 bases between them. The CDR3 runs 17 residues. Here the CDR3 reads CASSLLTYGSGANVLTF. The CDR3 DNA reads TGCGCCAGCAGCTTGTTGACATATGGCTCTGGGGCCAACGTCCTGACTTTC.

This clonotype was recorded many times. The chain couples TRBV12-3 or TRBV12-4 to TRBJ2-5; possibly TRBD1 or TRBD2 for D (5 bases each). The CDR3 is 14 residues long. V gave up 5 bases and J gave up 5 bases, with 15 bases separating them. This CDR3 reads CASSTTGTSETQYF. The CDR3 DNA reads TGTGCCAGCAGTACAACCGGGACCTCGGAGACCCAGTACTTC.

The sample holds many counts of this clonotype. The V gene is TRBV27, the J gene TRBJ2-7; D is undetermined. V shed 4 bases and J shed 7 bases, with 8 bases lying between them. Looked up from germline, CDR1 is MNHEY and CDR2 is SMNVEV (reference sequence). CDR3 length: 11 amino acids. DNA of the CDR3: TGTGCCAGCAGTTCGGATACGGAGCAGTACTTC. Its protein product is CASSSDTEQYF.

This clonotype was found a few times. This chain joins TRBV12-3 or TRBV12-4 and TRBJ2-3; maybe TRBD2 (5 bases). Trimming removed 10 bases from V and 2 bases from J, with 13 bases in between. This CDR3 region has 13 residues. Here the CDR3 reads CAIRESNTDTQYF. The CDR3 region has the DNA TGTGCCATAAGGGAGTCTAACACAGATACGCAGTATTTT.

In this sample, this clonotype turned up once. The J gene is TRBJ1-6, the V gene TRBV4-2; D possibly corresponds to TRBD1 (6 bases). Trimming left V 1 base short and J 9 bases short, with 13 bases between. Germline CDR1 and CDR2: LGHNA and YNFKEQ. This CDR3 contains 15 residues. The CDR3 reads CASSQGSSGASPLHF. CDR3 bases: TGTGCCAGCAGCCAAGGGTCGTCGGGGGCTTCACCCCTCCACTTT.

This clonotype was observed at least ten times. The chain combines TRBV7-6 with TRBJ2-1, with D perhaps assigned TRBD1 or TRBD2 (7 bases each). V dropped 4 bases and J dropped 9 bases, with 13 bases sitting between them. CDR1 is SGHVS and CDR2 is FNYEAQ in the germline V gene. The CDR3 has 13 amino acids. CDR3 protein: CASSSQGGGEQFF. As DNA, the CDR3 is TGTGCCAGCAGCTCCCAGGGGGGGGGTGAGCAGTTCTTC.

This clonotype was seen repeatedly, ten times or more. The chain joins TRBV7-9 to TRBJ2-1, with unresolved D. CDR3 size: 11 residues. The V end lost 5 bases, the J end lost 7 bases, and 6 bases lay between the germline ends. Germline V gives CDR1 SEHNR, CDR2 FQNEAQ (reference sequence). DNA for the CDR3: TGTGCCAGCAGCCAGGAGAATGAGCAGTTCTTC. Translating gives CASSQENEQFF.

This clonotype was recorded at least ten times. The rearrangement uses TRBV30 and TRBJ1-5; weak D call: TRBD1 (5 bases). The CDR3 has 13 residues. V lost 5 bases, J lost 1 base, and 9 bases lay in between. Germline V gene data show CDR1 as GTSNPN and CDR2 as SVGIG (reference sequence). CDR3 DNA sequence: TGTGCCTGGGGACATTGGAGCAATCAGCCCCAGCATTTT. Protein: CAWGHWSNQPQHF. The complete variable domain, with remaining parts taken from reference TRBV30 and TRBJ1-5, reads SQTIHQWPATLVQPVGSPLSLECTVEGTSNPNLYWYRQAAGRGLQLLFYSVGIGQISSEVPQNLSASRPQDRQFILSSKKLLLSDSGFYLCAWGHWSNQPQHFGDGTRLSIL.

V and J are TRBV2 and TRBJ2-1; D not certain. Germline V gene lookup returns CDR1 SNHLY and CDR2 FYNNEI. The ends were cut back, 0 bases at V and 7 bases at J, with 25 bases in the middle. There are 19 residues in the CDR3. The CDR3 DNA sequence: TGTGCCAGCAGTGAAGCGTCTGCGATCGCGGCGCCGCGGTTAAATGAGCAGTTCTTC. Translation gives CASSEASAIAAPRLNEQFF. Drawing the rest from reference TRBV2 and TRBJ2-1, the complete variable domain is EPEVTQTPSHQVTQMGQEVILRCVPISNHLYFYWYRQILGQKVEFLVSFYNNEISEKSEIFDDQFSVERPDGSNFTLKIRSTKLEDSAMYFCASSEASAIAAPRLNEQFFGPGTRLTVL.

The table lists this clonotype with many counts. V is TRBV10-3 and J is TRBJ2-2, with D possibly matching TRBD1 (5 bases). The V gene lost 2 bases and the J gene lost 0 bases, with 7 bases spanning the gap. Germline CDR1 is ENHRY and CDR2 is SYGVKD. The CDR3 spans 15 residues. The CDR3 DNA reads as TGTGCCATCAGTGAGGGGGCAGCGAACACCGGGGAGCTGTTTTTT. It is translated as CAISEGAANTGELFF.

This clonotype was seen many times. The CDR3 loop is CASSLESGGNNEQFF. The CDR3 bases are TGTGCCAGCAGCTTAGAGTCAGGGGGCAACAATGAGCAGTTCTTC. The chain couples TRBV7-9 to TRBJ2-1; 8 nucleotides match TRBD1. V lost 1 base and J lost 5; bases outside the gene matches: 4. This CDR3 region has 15 residues. Germline CDR1 reads SEHNR; CDR2 reads FQNEAQ (reference sequence). The variable domain in full, completed from reference TRBV7-9 and TRBJ2-1, reads DTGVSQNPRHKITKRGQNVTFRCDPISEHNRLYWYRQTLGQGPEFLTYFQNEAQLEKSRLLSDRFSAERPKGSFSTLEIQRTEQGDSAMYLCASSLESGGNNEQFFGPGTRLTVL.

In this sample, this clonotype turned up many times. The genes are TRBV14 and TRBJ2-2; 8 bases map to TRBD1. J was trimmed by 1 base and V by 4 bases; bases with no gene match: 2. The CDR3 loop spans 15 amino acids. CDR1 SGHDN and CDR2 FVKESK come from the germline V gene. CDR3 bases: TGTGCCAGCAGCCGTACAGGGGGGAACACCGGGGAGCTGTTTTTT. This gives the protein CASSRTGGNTGELFF.

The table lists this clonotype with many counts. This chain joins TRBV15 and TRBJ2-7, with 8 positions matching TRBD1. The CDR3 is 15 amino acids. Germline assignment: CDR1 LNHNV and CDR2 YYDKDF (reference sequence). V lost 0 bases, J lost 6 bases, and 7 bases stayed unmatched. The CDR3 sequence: CATSREGRGPFEQYF. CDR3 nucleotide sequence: TGTGCCACCAGCAGAGAGGGCAGGGGGCCTTTCGAGCAGTACTTC.